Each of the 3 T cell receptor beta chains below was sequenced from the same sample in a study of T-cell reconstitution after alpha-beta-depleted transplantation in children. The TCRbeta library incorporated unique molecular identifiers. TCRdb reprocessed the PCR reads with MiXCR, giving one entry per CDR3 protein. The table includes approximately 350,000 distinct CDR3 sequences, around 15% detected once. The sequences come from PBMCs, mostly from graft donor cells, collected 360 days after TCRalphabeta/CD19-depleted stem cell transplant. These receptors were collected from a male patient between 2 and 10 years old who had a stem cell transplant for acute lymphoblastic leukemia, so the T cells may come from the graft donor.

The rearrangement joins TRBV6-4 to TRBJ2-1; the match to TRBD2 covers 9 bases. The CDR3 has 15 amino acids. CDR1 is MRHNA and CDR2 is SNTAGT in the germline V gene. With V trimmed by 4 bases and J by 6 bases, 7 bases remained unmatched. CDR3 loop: CASSVGTSRFNEQFF. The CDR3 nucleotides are TGTGCCAGCAGTGTAGGGACTAGCCGTTTCAATGAGCAGTTCTTC.

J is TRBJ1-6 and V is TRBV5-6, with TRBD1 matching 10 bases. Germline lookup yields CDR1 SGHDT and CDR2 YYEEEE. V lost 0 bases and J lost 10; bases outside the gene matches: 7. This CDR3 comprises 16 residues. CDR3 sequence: CASSLEAGQGNSPLHF. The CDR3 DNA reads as TGTGCCAGCAGCTTGGAGGCGGGACAGGGGAACTCACCCCTCCACTTT.

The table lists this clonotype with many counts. CDR3 region: CASSSRLNSYEQYF. In DNA form, the CDR3 reads TGTGCCAGCAGCTCACGACTAAACTCCTACGAGCAGTACTTC. The genes are TRBV9 and TRBJ2-7, with D perhaps TRBD2 (5 bases). Trimming removed 4 bases at V and 0 bases at J, with 11 bases between. The germline V gene has CDR1 SGDLS and CDR2 YYNGEE. The CDR3 has 14 amino acids.